This entry lists 20 T cell receptor beta chains sequenced from one sample in a study of blood T cell repertoires in COVID-19. Sequencing was performed with immunoSEQ multiplex PCR; in TCRdb, only in-frame clones are kept and a portion is missing. This sample has over 600,000 clones, with 75% to 90% found just once. Sequencing was done on a sample of peripheral blood. These TCRs come from a woman aged 18-29 years with acute or convalescent COVID-19.

The chain recombines TRBV7-9 with TRBJ2-2; D is undetermined. In germline, CDR1 is SEHNR, CDR2 FQNEAQ (reference sequence). The V end was cut by 0 bases, the J end by 4 bases, with 9 bases between. The CDR3 contains 15 residues. The CDR3 sequence: CASSLAAIGTGELFF. The CDR3 DNA reads TGTGCCAGCAGCTTAGCAGCGATCGGCACCGGGGAGCTGTTTTTT.

J is TRBJ1-3 and V is TRBV10-3; no definite D call. V lost 6 bases and J 9 bases, leaving 15 bases between the germline ends. Per germline, CDR1 ENHRY and CDR2 SYGVKD. This CDR3 has 13 residues. The DNA for the CDR3 is TGTGCCATCAGCGTTCCCCTTAGCGCCACCATATATTTT. Protein sequence: CAISVPLSATIYF.

A single count supports this clone. The rearrangement uses TRBV5-5 and TRBJ1-2; D unresolved. CDR3 length: 16 residues. Germline V CDR1 and CDR2: SGHKS, YYEKEE (reference sequence). V was trimmed by 0 bases and J by 1 base, leaving 13 bases between them. The CDR3 bases are TGTGCCAGCAGCTTGGCTTCGGGGAGTTATAACTATGGCTACACCTTC. Translation gives CASSLASGSYNYGYTF.

The chain uses TRBV30 and TRBJ2-5, with 8 bases aligning to TRBD1. The length of the CDR3 is 15 residues. CDR1 and CDR2 (germline): GTSNPN, SVGIG (reference sequence). Losses at the gene ends were 2 bases for V and 0 bases for J; bases not matched to a gene: 5. CDR3 sequence: CAWSSGDRYQETQYF. The CDR3 DNA reads TGTGCCTGGAGTTCGGGGGACAGGTACCAAGAGACCCAGTACTTC.

This chain joins TRBV30 and TRBJ2-7; TRBD1 aligns across 7 bases. V was clipped by 4 bases and J by 2 bases; unmatched bases: 8. Per germline, CDR1 GTSNPN and CDR2 SVGIG (reference sequence). The length of the CDR3 is 14 residues. CDR3 amino acids: CAWNQGQFTYEQYF. CDR3 sequence (DNA): TGTGCCTGGAATCAGGGACAGTTTACCTACGAGCAGTACTTC.

The V gene is TRBV30, the J gene TRBJ2-7, with D possibly being TRBD1 (5 bases). This CDR3 spans 12 amino acids. Germline V CDR1 and CDR2: GTSNPN, SVGIG (reference sequence). With 8 bases removed from V and 3 bases from J, the gap between germline ends came to 14 bases. The CDR3 spells CAGSGYSYEQYF. CDR3 nucleotide sequence: TGTGCCGGCTCAGGGTACAGCTACGAGCAGTACTTC.

V and J are TRBV18 and TRBJ2-1; 12 bases fit TRBD1. CDR1 and CDR2 (germline): KGHSH, LQKENI. This CDR3 is built from 17 residues. Trimming took 6 bases from V and 9 from J; bases not matched to a gene: 15. CDR3 coding DNA: TGTGCCAGCTCTCTAAACCCCGGGACAGGGGGCTTTGGTGAGCAGTTCTTC. This translates into CASSLNPGTGGFGEQFF.

This rearrangement joins TRBV3-1 (or the pseudogene TRBV3-2) to TRBJ1-2; weak D call: TRBD1 (6 bases). The CDR3 consists of 15 residues. CDR1 is LGHDT and CDR2 is YNNKEL in the germline V gene (reference sequence). V shed 0 bases and J shed 9 bases, with 17 bases lying between them. CDR3: CASSQDQWGRARYTF. The CDR3 bases are TGTGCCAGCAGCCAAGATCAATGGGGGCGGGCGCGCTACACCTTC.

The chain is built from TRBV19 and TRBJ1-1, with D hard to call. CDR3 size: 13 residues. Germline-derived CDR1 and CDR2 are LNHDA and SQIVND (reference sequence). V dropped 3 bases and J dropped 1 base, with 6 bases sitting between them. The CDR3 protein is CASSILGNTEAFF. The CDR3 DNA reads as TGTGCCAGTAGTATTCTAGGGAACACTGAAGCTTTCTTT.

The chain recombines TRBV30 with TRBJ1-2; TRBD1 matches at 12 bases. The ends lost 2 bases at V and 7 bases at J; junction bases unmatched: 8. The length of the CDR3 is 15 residues. Germline V gene lookup returns CDR1 GTSNPN and CDR2 SVGIG (reference sequence). CDR3 bases: TGTGCCTGGAGTTTTGGGACAGGGGGCAACGGTGGCTACACCTTC. This encodes CAWSFGTGGNGGYTF.

This clone appeared once. V usage is TRBV2 and J usage is TRBJ1-1; no clear D. The CDR3 loop spans 13 amino acids. The V gene lost 6 bases and the J gene lost 0 bases, with 8 bases spanning the gap. The germline CDR1 and CDR2 sequences are SNHLY and FYNNEI. The CDR3 protein is CASRKQMNTEAFF. In nucleotides, the CDR3 is TGTGCCAGCAGGAAACAGATGAACACTGAAGCTTTCTTT.

CDR3 sequence reads: CASSQGADNSPLHF. CDR3 DNA: TGCGCCAGCAGCCAGGGGGCGGATAATTCACCCCTCCACTTT. The rearrangement joins TRBV10-2 to TRBJ1-6; 8 bases match TRBD1. CDR3 length equals 14 residues. Unmatched junction bases numbered 3, after V lost 6 bases and J lost 5 bases. Germline CDR1 reads WSHSY; CDR2 reads SAAADI.

CDR3 protein: CASSPAASYSDTQYF. CDR3 DNA sequence: TGTGCCAGCTCACCGGCAGCGTCGTATTCAGATACGCAGTATTTT. The chain has TRBV18 and TRBJ2-3; the D is unclear. This CDR3 is built from 15 residues. Trimming removed 3 bases at V and 4 bases at J, with 14 bases between. Germline V gene data show CDR1 as KGHSH and CDR2 as LQKENI.

The V gene is TRBV5-1, the J gene TRBJ1-1; D ambiguous. The CDR3 runs 14 residues. Trimming cost V 5 bases and J 1 base, with 12 bases left between them. Germline V lookup: CDR1 SGHRS, CDR2 YFSETQ. The DNA of the CDR3 is TGCGCCAGCAGACCCAGGTCCCAGAACACTGAAGCTTTCTTT. This codes for CASRPRSQNTEAFF.

This clone showed up just once. J is TRBJ1-1 and V is TRBV10-3, with 7 bases fitting TRBD1. CDR1 is ENHRY and CDR2 is SYGVKD in the germline V gene. With V trimmed by 4 bases and J by 0 bases, 5 bases remained unmatched. The length of the CDR3 is 15 residues. CDR3 coding DNA: TGTGCCATCAGTGGATCGGACAGGATGAACACTGAAGCTTTCTTT. Protein product: CAISGSDRMNTEAFF.

On this clone: At the DNA level, this CDR3 is encoded by other sequences in the same sample as well. This rearrangement joins TRBV3-1 (or the pseudogene TRBV3-2) to TRBJ1-1; D ambiguous. V was cut by 2 bases and J by 8 bases, with 6 bases left in between. The CDR3 consists of 11 residues. CDR1 and CDR2 from the germline V gene are LGHDT and YNNKEL (reference sequence). CDR3 amino acids: CASSQRGEAFF. The DNA of the CDR3 is TGTGCCAGCAGCCAAAGAGGGGAAGCTTTCTTT.

This clone was counted a single time. The rearrangement links TRBV6-2 or TRBV6-3 to TRBJ1-3; TRBD1 matches at 7 bases. The CDR3 is 16 amino acids. Looked up from germline, CDR1 is MNHEY and CDR2 is SVGEGT. V shed 7 bases, J shed 0 bases, and the junction held 9 bases outside the gene matches. In DNA, the CDR3 is TGTGCCAGCACCCCCGAGGGGGCTTTCTCTGGAAACACCATATATTTT. Translation gives CASTPEGAFSGNTIYF.

Here the CDR3 DNA reads TGTGCCAGCACCACCCTACTACAGGGGGCGAACATTCAGTACTTC. Protein: CASTTLLQGANIQYF. This chain connects TRBV27 to TRBJ2-4; 9 positions agree with TRBD1. Germline V lookup: CDR1 MNHEY, CDR2 SMNVEV (reference sequence). This CDR3 spans 15 amino acids. The J segment lost 7 bases and the V segment lost 7 bases, leaving 11 bases of the junction unmatched.

On this clone: Other DNA sequences in this specimen translate into the identical CDR3. J is TRBJ2-3 and V is TRBV12-3 or TRBV12-4; D is possibly TRBD1 (6 bases). V lost 7 bases, J lost 4 bases, and 12 bases lay in between. The CDR3 runs to 13 residues. CDR3 residues: CASNLGGSDTQYF. DNA for the CDR3: TGTGCCAGCAATCTTGGGGGCTCAGATACGCAGTATTTT.

The gene calls are TRBV19 and TRBJ1-5, with D possibly being TRBD1 (5 bases). V was pared by 8 bases and J by 4 bases, with 12 bases between. The CDR3 sequence is 13 residues long. Per germline, CDR1 LNHDA and CDR2 SQIVND (reference sequence). The chain's CDR3 is CASQVGANQPQHF. As DNA, the CDR3 is TGTGCCAGTCAGGTAGGGGCGAATCAGCCCCAGCATTTT.